Sequencing of this T cell receptor beta chain was carried out in a study of Graves' ophthalmopathy and Graves' hyperthyroidism (dated by TCRdb to the late 2010s). About the full investigation: Peripheral blood was collected at initial diagnosis, before any treatment. In total, 135 blood samples were TCR-sequenced: under 45 ophthalmopathy, some 75 hyperthyroidism and some 17 hyperthyroidism-to-ophthalmopathy patients. An independent validation cohort was composed of 18 hyperthyroidism patients and around 16 patients who later progressed from hyperthyroidism to ophthalmopathy. After sampling, hyperthyroidism patients received methimazole starting at 30 mg daily, and ophthalmopathy patients received high-dose intravenous methylprednisolone. The study used signatures of the TCR beta repertoire to tell Graves' ophthalmopathy apart from Graves' hyperthyroidism and to predict which patients would progress to ophthalmopathy. In roughly six hyperthyroidism patients, T-cell repertoires of thyroid tissue and blood were compared. For training and testing, the roughly 97 patients in the discovery cohort were randomly divided in a 7:3 ratio. To explore V-J signatures that separate ophthalmopathy from hyperthyroidism, a discovery set of about a hundred patients was enrolled, consisting of about 41 with ophthalmopathy and fewer than 60 with stable hyperthyroidism.

CDR1 is given as MDHEN and CDR2 as SYDVKM, both from the germline V gene. V is clipped by 6 bases and J by 4 bases, and the sequence between their germline boundaries is 9 bases long. The CDR3 contains 13 residues, cysteine and phenylalanine counted. Here the CDR3 DNA is all that survives: 39 bases in frame from base 1. This clonotype came up many times. Its antigen remains unidentified. Base qualities are not recorded, but no much larger clone differs from it by a single base. TCR beta CDR3 regions were amplified from RNA transcripts for repertoire sequencing. The first round was an RT-PCR using HTBI primers with the Qiagen OneStep RT-PCR kit, and this first round was followed by a second-round multiplex PCR, then size selection and purification. Libraries were sequenced paired-end with 100 bp reads on an Illumina HiSeq2000. On the authors' methods: SOAPnuke was used for read processing, and reads with adapters, uncalled bases, a mean Phred below 15, or no exact constant-primer or identifier match were discarded. COPE v1.2.5 was used to merge high-quality paired reads. Unique nucleotide sequences were defined as clonotypes and aligned to IMGT TRB V, D and J references using MiTCR v1.1. The analysis was limited to V-J combinations with a frequency above 0.0001, which together covered around 99% of the repertoires. For each V-J combination, a TCR clonal expansion and chaos score was defined as the ratio of F50 clonal expansion to chaos observed in the TCRdist matrix. Features were reduced by Welch's t-statistics and random forest to about a dozen V-J combinations, which fed a naive Bayes classifier. The similarity between thyroid and blood repertoires was quantified using the Morisita-Horn index. Clones were called with MiXCR by TCRdb after fastp trimmed the public reads at Q25, and only in-frame beta chains were retained. Identical CDR3 proteins give one entry, which carries the most common genes and DNA. The V and J calls were determined by TCRdb, not by the authors. The sample data list around 400,000 distinct CDR3 sequences, and 15% to 20% of these were observed just once. Of the sample, roughly 1.6% is held by the ten largest clones.

Study-level results and caveats: In validation, the model predicted ophthalmopathy progression with more than 70% sensitivity and about 77% specificity; 12 predicted patients were CT-confirmed with GO in a median of about 7.1 months. Sample size was not predetermined statistically, and investigators were not blinded to group allocation. The 13-signature model separated ophthalmopathy from stable hyperthyroidism with 85% to 90% sensitivity and approximately 83% specificity in cross-validation, and 80%/75% in the test set. Among expanded thyroid clonotypes with frequency above 0.001, most also showed up in blood, which suggests that blood repertoires may reflect the thyroid immune response.

The ophthalmopathy patients had moderately to severely active disease, with a Clinical Activity Score of 3 or higher, a NOSPECS grade of 4 or higher, and a disease duration of less than 3 months. Anyone with other autoimmune diseases, uncontrolled infections, pregnancy or lactation was excluded from the study. Diagnosis relied on clinical symptoms, serum thyroxine, TRAb, thyroid ultrasound and orbital computed tomography. Using Ficoll-Paque density gradient centrifugation, PBMCs were isolated from less than 13 ml of fresh peripheral blood. Total RNA was extracted with Trizol reagent and quality-checked on an Agilent 2100 Bioanalyzer.

The receptor chain draws on TRBV28 and TRBJ2-2; TRBD1 is a possible D gene, resting on 7 matching bases. Sample: peripheral blood. The sequence derives from a young woman with Graves' ophthalmopathy. Donor details come from another sample of the same person, matched by shared clones. The nucleotide sequence reads as follows: TGTGCCAGCAGGCAGGGGGGCACCGGGGAGCTGTTTTTT. Its product reads: CASRQGGTGELFF.